This entry concerns a single TCR beta chain. Its antigen is unidentified. The sampling schedule covered blood at baseline, cycle 4 day 1, and cycle 7 day 1. The data derive from a study of OX40 agonist ivuxolimab in advanced cancers. About the research overall: The diagnoses of dose-escalation patients were hepatocellular carcinoma, melanoma, renal cell or head and neck cancer. Males comprised 70% to 90% of the group, whose mean age was approximately 61 years (range 23 to 79). Study-level points and caveats: With doses of 0.1 to 3.0 mg/kg, CD4+ and CD8+ blood T cells had undergone clonal expansion by week 6.

The germline CDR1 and CDR2 sequences are SEHNR and FQNEAQ (reference sequence). V lost 5 bases, J lost 5 bases, and 8 bases stayed unmatched. The CDR3 is 14 amino acids. Here immunoSEQ multiplex PCR was the method, and the copy in TCRdb shows in-frame clones only, minus some. The sample has about 99,000 clones, 91% seen once; the top ten hold around 0.3%. This specimen was CD4+ or CD8+ T cells sorted from blood, taken in a trial of the OX40 agonist ivuxolimab. The chain combines TRBV7-9 with TRBJ2-5, with 7 bases matching TRBD1. The clonotype was recovered from an adult with an advanced solid tumor such as melanoma, head and neck, liver or kidney cancer. CDR3 nucleotides: TGTGCCAGCAGCCTGGGACAGCCGGTCGAGACCCAGTACTTC. It codes for CASSLGQPVETQYF.